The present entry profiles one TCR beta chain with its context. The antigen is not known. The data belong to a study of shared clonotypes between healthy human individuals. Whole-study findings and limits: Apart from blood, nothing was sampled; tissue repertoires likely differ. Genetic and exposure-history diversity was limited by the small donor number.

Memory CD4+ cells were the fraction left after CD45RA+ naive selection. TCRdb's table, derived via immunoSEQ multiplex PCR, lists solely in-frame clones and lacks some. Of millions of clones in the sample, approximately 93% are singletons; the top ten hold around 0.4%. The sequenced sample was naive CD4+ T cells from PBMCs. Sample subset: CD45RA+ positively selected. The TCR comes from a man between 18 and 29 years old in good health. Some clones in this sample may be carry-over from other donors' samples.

The chain's CDR3 is CASSESQGGDTEAFF. DNA of the CDR3: TGTGCCAGCAGTGAATCACAGGGCGGGGACACTGAAGCTTTCTTT. The chain combines TRBV25-1 with TRBJ1-1, with D possibly TRBD1 on 6 matching bases. The germline V gene encodes CDR1 MGHDK and CDR2 SYGVNS. Trimming removed 1 base at V and 3 bases at J, with 12 bases between. The CDR3 totals 15 residues.